This T cell receptor beta chain was identified in a study of blood T cells in healthy people across ages. Alongside a J-beta primer mix, a sample-barcoded 5' primer served in a second PCR lasting roughly 6 to 12 cycles. TCRdb reanalysed the 5' RACE reads using MiXCR and keeps one entry per CDR3 protein. This table has over 700,000 distinct CDR3 sequences, 20% to 30% appearing once. CDR3 length: 18 residues. Germline CDR1 MNHNY, CDR2 SVGAGI (reference sequence). Between the trimmed V and J ends, which lost 0 bases and 5 bases, there was a span of 22 bases. In addition, the sample was reused for a study of T cells of mothers and their children.

The specimen sequenced was blood. This TCR came from a boy aged 5-17 years in good health. The rearrangement links TRBV6-6 to TRBJ1-2; D is perhaps TRBD1 (5 bases). The CDR3 here is CASSYSGDPGTVEYGYTF. CDR3 sequence (DNA): TGTGCCAGCAGTTACTCGGGAGACCCGGGGACGGTGGAATATGGCTACACCTTC.